These T cell receptor beta chains were read from a single sample in a study of blood T cell repertoires in COVID-19. Here immunoSEQ multiplex PCR was the method, and the copy in TCRdb shows in-frame clones only, minus some. The sample has 100,000 or so clones, about 96% seen once; the top ten hold approximately 4.3%. Material for sequencing was peripheral blood. The receptors shown here come from a human donor with active COVID-19. The donor label of this sample is uncertain. CDR3s include the opening cysteine and the closing phenylalanine or tryptophan. D genes are given only for firm matches. Clone size is stated in some rows and not others, as once, few, many or a class when expanded.

TGTGCCAGCAGTTACTCGAGAATTAGCAGCGGGAGGGTCACAGATACGCAGTATTTT | CASSYSRISSGRVTDTQYF | TRBD2 | TRBJ2-3 | TRBV6-2/TRBV6-3 | .
TGTGCCAGCAGCCAAGTTGCAGGGAACTATGGCTACACCTTC | CASSQVAGNYGYTF | . | TRBJ1-2 | TRBV3-1/TRBV3-2 | .
TGTGCCAGCAGCTTTAGACTAGCGGGGGTGTTTGAGCAGTTCTTC | CASSFRLAGVFEQFF | TRBD2 | TRBJ2-1 | TRBV9 | .
TGCGCCAGCAGCTTTCTCTGGGAGGGAGCTCAGCCCCAGCATTTT | CASSFLWEGAQPQHF | . | TRBJ1-5 | TRBV5-1 | few
TGTGCCAGCAGCGAGGACAGGGTACGGGAGACCCAGTACTTC | CASSEDRVRETQYF | TRBD1 | TRBJ2-5 | TRBV6-5 | .
TGTGCCAGCTCACCCACAAGAACCAATCAGCCCCAGCATTTT | CASSPTRTNQPQHF | . | TRBJ1-5 | TRBV18 | .
TGTGCCAGTAGTGACGGACAGGGAGACTATGGCTACACCTTC | CASSDGQGDYGYTF | TRBD1 | TRBJ1-2 | TRBV19 | .
TGCGCCAGCAGCTTGGCTAGCGGGGGGGCCATGCGTAATGAGCAGTTCTTC | CASSLASGGAMRNEQFF | TRBD2 | TRBJ2-1 | TRBV5-1 | .
TGTGCCAGCAGTCGAACCGACGGGTACGAGCAGTACTTC | CASSRTDGYEQYF | . | TRBJ2-7 | TRBV12-3/TRBV12-4 | .
TGTGCCAGCAGTGAATTGGACAGGGCGGACACTGAAGCTTTCTTT | CASSELDRADTEAFF | TRBD1 | TRBJ1-1 | TRBV25-1 | .
TGTGCCAGCTCTCACAGTTCTAGGGACAGGGACACCCTCCACTTT | CASSHSSRDRDTLHF | TRBD1 | TRBJ1-6 | TRBV18 | .
TGCGCCAGCAGCCAAGAGTCCCGGACAGGTACTGAAGCTTTCTTT | CASSQESRTGTEAFF | TRBD1 | TRBJ1-1 | TRBV4-1 | once
TGTGCCACCAGCACACACGGGGGGGGCACAGATACGCAGTATTTT | CATSTHGGGTDTQYF | TRBD2 | TRBJ2-3 | TRBV15 | .
TGCGCCAGCAGCCAAGTCGGGAGGAGGGGAGATACGCAGTATTTT | CASSQVGRRGDTQYF | TRBD2 | TRBJ2-3 | TRBV4-3 | .
TGTGCCAGCAGCTTGACATTCTCCAACACTGAAGCTTTCTTT | CASSLTFSNTEAFF | . | TRBJ1-1 | TRBV5-6 | .
TGTGCCACCAGCAGAGACTCCGTTCTAGCGGGAGGGCCGGGCAAAAACATTCAGTACTTC | CATSRDSVLAGGPGKNIQYF | TRBD2 | TRBJ2-4 | TRBV15 | .
TGTGCCAGCTCACCATTTACGGTCACAGGAGCTTACTACGAGCAGTACTTC | CASSPFTVTGAYYEQYF | . | TRBJ2-7 | TRBV18 | .
TGTGCCAGCAGTTTAGGCGGACAGGGTGGCGCCTACGAGCAGTACTTC | CASSLGGQGGAYEQYF | TRBD1 | TRBJ2-7 | TRBV28 | .
TGTGCCAGCAGCTTCACAACCGGGACAGGGAGCACCGGGGAGCTGTTTTTT | CASSFTTGTGSTGELFF | TRBD1 | TRBJ2-2 | TRBV7-8 | .
TGCAGCGTTGAAATCATAGATACGCAGTATTTT | CSVEIIDTQYF | . | TRBJ2-3 | TRBV29-1 | .
TGTGCCAGCAGGTTTACAGGGGGCGAGCAGTACTTC | CASRFTGGEQYF | TRBD1 | TRBJ2-7 | TRBV6-5 | .
TGTGCCAGCAGGAAGACAGACAGGGACACCGGGGAGCTGTTTTTT | CASRKTDRDTGELFF | TRBD1 | TRBJ2-2 | TRBV2 | .
TGCGCCAGCAGCCCTTTCGACAGGGCTGCTGAAGCTTTCTTT | CASSPFDRAAEAFF | TRBD1 | TRBJ1-1 | TRBV5-1 | once
TGCGCCAGCAGCCAGCCTGGACTAGCGTTAGAGACCCAGTACTTC | CASSQPGLALETQYF | TRBD2 | TRBJ2-5 | TRBV4-1 | once
TGTGCCAGCAGCGCACTAAAAGCCCCTCTTGGCTACACCTTC | CASSALKAPLGYTF | . | TRBJ1-2 | TRBV21-1 | few
TGTGCCAGCAGTGAATGGGTGGAGTGGGGGGGACCCAATGAGCAGTTCTTC | CASSEWVEWGGPNEQFF | TRBD2 | TRBJ2-1 | TRBV2 | .
TGTGCCAGCAGTTTAACAGGAAGCTATGGCTACACCTTC | CASSLTGSYGYTF | . | TRBJ1-2 | TRBV12-3/TRBV12-4 | .
TGTGCCAGCTCACGCAGCCAGGGTTCGCACGAGCAGTACTTC | CASSRSQGSHEQYF | . | TRBJ2-7 | TRBV18 | once
TGTGCCAGCAGTCGCGGACAGACGAGCTCCTACGAGCAGTACTTC | CASSRGQTSSYEQYF | . | TRBJ2-7 | TRBV6-6 | .
TGTGCCAGCAGTTGGAGTGATACGCAGTATTTT | CASSWSDTQYF | . | TRBJ2-3 | TRBV6-5 | .
TGCAGCGTTGGAGGTACAACTAATGAAAAACTGTTTTTT | CSVGGTTNEKLFF | . | TRBJ1-4 | TRBV29-1 | .
TGTGCCAGCAGCTTGGGACAGGGGAACACTAAAGCTTTCTTT | CASSLGQGNTKAFF | TRBD1 | TRBJ1-1 | TRBV7-2 | once
TGTGCCAGCAGGACACGCAATCAGCCCCAGCATTTT | CASRTRNQPQHF | . | TRBJ1-5 | TRBV27 | .
TGTGCCACCAGCAGAGGGGGATGGATGGGGAGCACTGAAGCTTTCTTT | CATSRGGWMGSTEAFF | . | TRBJ1-1 | TRBV15 | .
TGTGCCAGCAGTCCCGAGGGTGTTTTCACCGGGGAGCTGTTTTTT | CASSPEGVFTGELFF | . | TRBJ2-2 | TRBV6-5 | .
TGTGCCAGCAGGTACCGGGACAGGGGATTCTACGAGCAGTACTTC | CASRYRDRGFYEQYF | TRBD1 | TRBJ2-7 | TRBV6-5 | .
TGTGCCAGTAGTATAGGAGGGACAGGTCAAGAGACCCAGTACTTC | CASSIGGTGQETQYF | TRBD1 | TRBJ2-5 | TRBV19 | .